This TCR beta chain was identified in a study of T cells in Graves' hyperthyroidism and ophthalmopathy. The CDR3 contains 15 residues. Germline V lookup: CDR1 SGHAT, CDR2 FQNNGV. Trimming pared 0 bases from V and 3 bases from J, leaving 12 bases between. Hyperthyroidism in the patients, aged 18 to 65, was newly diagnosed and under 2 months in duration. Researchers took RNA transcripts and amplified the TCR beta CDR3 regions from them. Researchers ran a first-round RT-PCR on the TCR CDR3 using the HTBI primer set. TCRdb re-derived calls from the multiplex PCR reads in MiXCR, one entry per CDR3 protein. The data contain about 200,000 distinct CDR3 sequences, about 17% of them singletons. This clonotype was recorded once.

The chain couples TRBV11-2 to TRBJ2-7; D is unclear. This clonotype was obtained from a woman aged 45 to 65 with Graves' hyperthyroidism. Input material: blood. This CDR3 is CASSLDYSLSYEQYF. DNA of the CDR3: TGTGCCAGCAGCTTAGATTACAGTTTGAGCTACGAGCAGTACTTC.